A selection of T cell receptor beta chains follows, all from one sample in a study of T-cell reconstitution after alpha-beta-depleted transplantation in children. One entry per CDR3 protein, called by TCRdb with MiXCR from the PCR reads. In the table there are hundreds of thousands of distinct CDR3 sequences, more than 9% of which are singletons. This specimen consisted of PBMCs from the stem cell graft donor, obtained from the stem cell graft. The receptors were gathered from a human donor who donated a stem cell graft to a child with acute myeloid leukemia. The CDR3 runs from the conserved cysteine through the conserved F or W. The D gene is left open where the match is weak. Size is omitted from some rows. Given values are once, few, many or a class for expanded clones.

TRBJ2-3	many	TRBV5-1	TRBD1	TGCGCCAGCAGCTCCCCGGGACAGGGTCCTCCAGATACGCAGTATTTT	CASSSPGQGPPDTQYF
TRBJ2-1	many	TRBV7-6	-	TGTGCCAGCAGCTTTGGCAGGGTCAATGAGCAGTTCTTC	CASSFGRVNEQFF
TRBJ1-4	few	TRBV12-3/TRBV12-4	-	TGTGCCAGCAGTTTAATGGGTTCTGAAAAACTGTTTTTT	CASSLMGSEKLFF
TRBJ1-1	-	TRBV6-5	TRBD1	TGTGCCAGCAGTTACGGGGACAGAAAAGACACTGAAGCTTTCTTT	CASSYGDRKDTEAFF
TRBJ2-7	few	TRBV9	TRBD2	TGTGCCAGCAGCACCCGGACTAGCGACTACGAGCAGTACTTC	CASSTRTSDYEQYF
TRBJ1-6	many	TRBV5-6	-	TGTGCCAGCAGCTCACCCGCGAGCTCCTATAATTCACCCCTCCACTTT	CASSSPASSYNSPLHF
TRBJ2-2	-	TRBV20-1	-	TGCAGTGCTAGAGATCCGGCGGGGAACACCGGGGAGCTGTTTTTT	CSARDPAGNTGELFF
TRBJ1-1	-	TRBV4-2	TRBD1	TGTGCCAGCCGTGACCCGGGACAGGGAAGGGGCACTGAAGCTTTCTTT	CASRDPGQGRGTEAFF
TRBJ2-3	-	TRBV7-3	-	TGTGCCAGCAGCTTACAAGGAACAGGCCTACCCCATGATACGCAGTATTTT	CASSLQGTGLPHDTQYF
TRBJ2-7	few	TRBV20-1	TRBD1	TGCAGTGCTAGACCCCGAGACAGGGACGCCTACGAGCAGTACTTC	CSARPRDRDAYEQYF
TRBJ2-3	many	TRBV4-1	-	TGCGCCAGCAGCCAAGCGATTGATACGCAGTATTTT	CASSQAIDTQYF
TRBJ2-1	few	TRBV20-1	-	TGCAGTGCCCCAGACTCCTACAATGAGCAGTTCTTC	CSAPDSYNEQFF
TRBJ2-7	many	TRBV28	TRBD2	TGTGCCAGCAACCCGTCACCTAGGACTAGCGGGTCCCCCTACGAGCAGTACTTC	CASNPSPRTSGSPYEQYF
TRBJ2-1	few	TRBV20-1	TRBD2	TGCAGCGCCACCGAGGGACTAGCGGCCTACAATGAGCAGTTCTTC	CSATEGLAAYNEQFF
TRBJ2-1	few	TRBV5-1	-	TGCGCCAGCAGCTTGGCAGACTTGATTAATGAGCAGTTCTTC	CASSLADLINEQFF
TRBJ2-2	many	TRBV5-6	-	TGTGCCAGCAGCCCCATAGAGGAGACCGGGGAGCTGTTTTTT	CASSPIEETGELFF
TRBJ2-1	few	TRBV3-1	TRBD2	TGTGCCAGCAGCCAGGAAGCTAGCGGGAGTATGAACAATGAGCAGTTCTTC	CASSQEASGSMNNEQFF
TRBJ2-1	few	TRBV11-3	TRBD1	TGTGCCAGCAGCCGACAGGGCACCTACAATGAGCAGTTCTTC	CASSRQGTYNEQFF
TRBJ2-1	-	TRBV7-2	TRBD2	TGTGCCAGCAGCTTAGGCCGCGGGGGGGCGGCAGATGAGCAGTTCTTC	CASSLGRGGAADEQFF
TRBJ2-1	few	TRBV30	TRBD2	TGTGCCTGGAGTTCCCTAGCGGGTGGGCCCAATGAGCAGTTCTTC	CAWSSLAGGPNEQFF
TRBJ1-1	-	TRBV20-1	-	TGCAGTGCGAGTAGGAGTGGGGCGCGGGCTTTCTTT	CSASRSGARAFF
TRBJ2-7	few	TRBV6-5	-	TGTGCCAGCAGTTACGGGTCGGGTCTGGGGTCCTCCTACGAGCAGTACTTC	CASSYGSGLGSSYEQYF
TRBJ1-2	many	TRBV4-2	TRBD1	TGTGCCAGCAGCCAAGTCGGACAGGGGAGCGTTGGCTACACCTTC	CASSQVGQGSVGYTF